This is a list of T cell receptor beta chains from one sample in a study of blood T cell repertoires in COVID-19. The protocol was immunoSEQ multiplex PCR, while the TCRdb copy is restricted to in-frame clones and leaves out a portion. The sample yields about 120,000 clones, over 65% seen once. The sample comprised peripheral blood. The receptors originated from a man aged 30 to 45 with acute or convalescent COVID-19. CDR3s include the opening cysteine and the closing phenylalanine or tryptophan. The D gene is left open where the match is weak. Clone size is given for some rows only: seen once, a few or many times, or a class if the clone is expanded.

d_call | j_call | clone_size | v_call | cdr3_aa | cdr3_nt
- | TRBJ1-1 | once | TRBV4-2 | CASSQAAENTEAFF | TGTGCCAGCAGCCAAGCGGCGGAAAACACTGAAGCTTTCTTT
TRBD1 | TRBJ2-3 | - | TRBV4-1 | CASSRGQGRLDTQYF | TGCGCCAGCAGCCGGGGACAGGGGAGGTTGGATACGCAGTATTTT
- | TRBJ1-6 | - | TRBV4-2 | CASSQDLEVNSPLHF | TGTGCCAGCAGCCAAGATCTGGAGGTGAATTCACCCCTCCACTTT
TRBD2 | TRBJ2-3 | - | TRBV9 | CASSVARLAGADTQYF | TGTGCCAGCAGCGTAGCTCGACTAGCGGGAGCCGATACGCAGTATTTT
- | TRBJ1-1 | - | TRBV20-1 | CSASVSGAGVNAFF | TGCAGTGCTAGTGTTTCCGGGGCAGGGGTTAACGCTTTCTTT
- | TRBJ2-2 | once | TRBV14 | CASSPRGAPGELFF | TGTGCCAGCAGCCCCAGGGGAGCCCCCGGGGAGCTGTTTTTT
- | TRBJ2-1 | - | TRBV7-9 | CASSSPDRPNEQFF | TGTGCCAGCAGCTCTCCTGACAGGCCCAATGAGCAGTTCTTC
- | TRBJ1-4 | - | TRBV9 | CASSRETGFTNEKLFF | TGTGCCAGCAGCCGGGAAACAGGGTTTACTAATGAAAAACTGTTTTTT
- | TRBJ1-5 | - | TRBV30 | CAWSLKGRDQPQHF | TGTGCCTGGAGTCTAAAGGGGCGAGATCAGCCCCAGCATTTT
TRBD2 | TRBJ2-2 | few | TRBV6-4 | CASKGLADHGELFF | TGTGCCAGCAAGGGACTAGCGGACCACGGGGAGCTGTTTTTT
TRBD1 | TRBJ1-3 | - | TRBV7-2 | CASSPQGASGNTIYF | TGTGCCAGCAGCCCACAGGGGGCAAGTGGAAACACCATATATTTT
TRBD1 | TRBJ2-7 | - | TRBV5-1 | CASSPGDRLGEQYF | TGCGCCAGCAGCCCGGGGGACAGGCTAGGCGAGCAGTACTTC
- | TRBJ2-7 | - | TRBV4-2 | CASSLTSGGPSYEQYF | TGTGCCAGCAGCCTCACGTCCGGGGGGCCCTCCTACGAGCAGTACTTC
- | TRBJ1-4 | - | TRBV4-1 | CASSPALNEKLFF | TGCGCCAGTTCTCCCGCACTTAATGAAAAACTGTTTTTT
TRBD2 | TRBJ2-1 | - | TRBV5-1 | CASSLAQSGRAGNEQFF | TGCGCCAGCAGCTTGGCCCAAAGCGGGAGGGCCGGCAATGAGCAGTTCTTC
TRBD2 | TRBJ2-1 | few | TRBV7-2 | CASRLPPGLEQFF | TGTGCCAGCAGGCTTCCTCCCGGACTAGAACAGTTCTTC
TRBD1 | TRBJ1-2 | - | TRBV5-6 | CASSSGTGGYGYTF | TGTGCCAGCAGTTCCGGGACAGGCGGGTATGGCTACACCTTC
- | TRBJ2-1 | - | TRBV5-1 | CASSLGLRVGYDEQFF | TGCGCCAGCAGCTTGGGGCTGCGGGTCGGTTACGATGAGCAGTTCTTC
- | TRBJ2-3 | - | TRBV7-6 | CASSLAGGRASTDTQYF | TGTGCCAGCAGCTTAGCCGGGGGACGAGCTAGCACAGATACGCAGTATTTT
- | TRBJ1-2 | - | TRBV14 | CASSQDLRDYGYTF | TGTGCCAGCAGCCAAGATCTCAGGGACTATGGCTACACCTTC
- | TRBJ1-1 | - | TRBV3-1/TRBV3-2 | CASSQVSTEAFF | TGTGCCAGCAGCCAAGTCTCCACTGAAGCTTTCTTT
TRBD1 | TRBJ2-1 | - | TRBV5-6 | CASSQIPGATGAFRNEQFF | TGTGCCAGCAGCCAAATCCCCGGCGCGACAGGGGCTTTCCGCAATGAGCAGTTCTTC
- | TRBJ2-3 | - | TRBV5-1 | CASSPRAIITSTDTQYF | TGCGCCAGCAGCCCGCGGGCGATCATAACTAGCACAGATACGCAGTATTTT
TRBD2 | TRBJ2-5 | - | TRBV5-3 | CARSPAGGGSRETQYF | TGTGCCAGAAGCCCGGCGGGGGGGGGCTCCCGGGAGACCCAGTACTTC
- | TRBJ1-1 | few | TRBV2 | CASSPQIANTEAFF | TGTGCCAGCAGCCCACAAATCGCGAACACTGAAGCTTTCTTT
- | TRBJ2-3 | - | TRBV4-3 | CASSQDLPLDTLTDTQYF | TGCGCCAGCAGCCAAGATTTACCGTTGGACACCCTCACAGATACGCAGTATTTT
TRBD1 | TRBJ1-2 | few | TRBV13 | CASSTRDRGPFGYTF | TGTGCCAGCAGCACCCGGGACAGGGGTCCGTTCGGCTACACCTTC
- | TRBJ1-2 | - | TRBV20-1 | CSASLGGYTF | TGCAGTGCGAGCCTTGGTGGCTACACCTTC
- | TRBJ2-1 | - | TRBV7-2 | CASSLDPVEQFF | TGTGCCAGCAGCTTAGATCCGGTCGAGCAGTTCTTC
- | TRBJ2-1 | - | TRBV11-3 | CASSLDIHPGDEQFF | TGTGCCAGCAGCTTAGATATACACCCCGGGGATGAGCAGTTCTTC
TRBD1 | TRBJ1-4 | - | TRBV11-2 | CASSLLGTGIRPEKLFF | TGTGCCAGCAGCTTACTAGGGACAGGGATCAGGCCTGAAAAACTGTTTTTT
- | TRBJ2-2 | - | TRBV19 | CASTPPTETGELFF | TGTGCCAGTACCCCCCCGACAGAGACCGGGGAGCTGTTTTTT
TRBD2 | TRBJ2-1 | once | TRBV4-2 | CASSQDVVLGPSGSNSYNEQFF | TGTGCCAGCAGCCAAGATGTTGTCTTGGGGCCTAGCGGGAGTAATTCTTACAATGAGCAGTTCTTC
TRBD2 | TRBJ2-3 | - | TRBV5-4 | CASSSPTSGSGADTQYF | TGTGCCAGCAGCTCCCCCACTAGCGGGAGTGGGGCAGATACGCAGTATTTT
- | TRBJ1-1 | - | TRBV27 | CASSFERETNTEAFF | TGTGCCAGCAGTTTCGAGAGGGAAACGAACACTGAAGCTTTCTTT
TRBD2 | TRBJ2-3 | - | TRBV6-4 | CASSDGLAGGWADTQYF | TGTGCCAGCAGTGACGGGTTAGCGGGAGGGTGGGCAGATACGCAGTATTTT
- | TRBJ2-5 | - | TRBV7-8 | CASSLDQTETQYF | TGTGCCAGCAGCTTAGACCAAACTGAGACCCAGTACTTC
- | TRBJ1-1 | - | TRBV9 | CASSVSQGATEAFF | TGTGCCAGCAGCGTATCACAGGGAGCTACTGAAGCTTTCTTT
- | TRBJ2-1 | - | TRBV9 | CASSVATSEQFF | TGTGCCAGCAGCGTAGCTACCTCTGAGCAGTTCTTC
- | TRBJ1-4 | - | TRBV10-3 | CAISPYSAGRTEKLFF | TGTGCCATCAGTCCCTATTCGGCAGGGAGGACTGAAAAACTGTTTTTT
TRBD1 | TRBJ1-5 | - | TRBV3-1/TRBV3-2 | CASSQVRDRGDYSNQPQHF | TGTGCCAGCAGCCAAGTCCGGGACAGGGGAGACTATAGCAATCAGCCCCAGCATTTT
TRBD2 | TRBJ2-1 | many | TRBV27 | CASSLAGGATYNEQFF | TGTGCCAGCAGTTTGGCCGGGGGGGCCACCTACAATGAGCAGTTCTTC
TRBD1 | TRBJ1-3 | - | TRBV13 | CASKRFGTGARNTIYF | TGTGCCAGCAAGAGGTTTGGCACAGGGGCTAGAAACACCATATATTTT